Below are 24 T cell receptor beta chains sequenced from a single sample in a study of cytomegalovirus exposure and HLA in healthy donors. The PCR employed 60 Vbeta primers together with 13 Jbeta primers. The data were produced by immunoSEQ multiplex PCR, yet TCRdb's version contains in-frame clones alone and is incomplete. The sample holds approximately 38,000 clones, about 66% seen once. The specimen sequenced was PBMCs. The source of these receptors is a man aged 45-65 years in good health and CMV-seropositive.

This clone was observed a handful of times. The gene calls are TRBV27 and TRBJ1-6; no clear D. The CDR3 runs to 12 residues. The V gene lost 2 bases and the J gene lost 7 bases, with 3 bases spanning the gap. Germline values: CDR1 MNHEY, CDR2 SMNVEV (reference sequence). The CDR3 reads CASSLLNSPLHF. The CDR3 DNA reads TGTGCCAGCAGTTTACTCAATTCACCCCTCCACTTT.

This chain connects TRBV28 to TRBJ1-5, with 8 positions matching TRBD1. From germline, CDR1 is MDHEN and CDR2 SYDVKM. The junction had 1 base not matched to a gene; V was cut back by 5 bases and J by 4 bases. This CDR3 spans 13 amino acids. In nucleotides, the CDR3 is TGTGCCAGCAGTCAGGGGGCGAATCAGCCCCAGCATTTT. As protein: CASSQGANQPQHF.

This sequence joins TRBV6-6 and TRBJ2-5, with TRBD1 matching 8 bases. Germline-derived CDR1 and CDR2 are MNHNY and SVGAGI (reference sequence). V gave up 5 bases and J gave up 5 bases; unmatched junction bases: 10. The CDR3 sequence is 15 residues long. The chain's CDR3 is CASSPGQGVGETQYF. DNA of the CDR3: TGTGCCAGCAGTCCCGGACAGGGAGTGGGGGAGACCCAGTACTTC.

This sequence joins TRBV11-2 and TRBJ2-7, with 7 positions matching TRBD2. The CDR3 runs to 17 residues. CDR1 and CDR2 (germline): SGHAT, FQNNGV. V dropped 0 bases and J dropped 0; count of bases not matched to a gene: 8. In nucleotides, the CDR3 is TGTGCCAGCAGCTTAGAGGGGGGGACGTCTAGCTCCTACGAGCAGTACTTC. This translates into CASSLEGGTSSSYEQYF.

The V and J genes are TRBV27 and TRBJ2-1; no reliable D call. V shed 6 bases and J shed 2 bases, with 2 bases lying between them. Germline-derived CDR1 and CDR2 are MNHEY and SMNVEV (reference sequence). The CDR3 consists of 11 residues. The CDR3 bases are TGTGCCAGCAGCGCCTACAATGAGCAGTTCTTC. It encodes CASSAYNEQFF.

This clone was picked up a small number of times. The V gene is TRBV4-3, the J gene TRBJ1-2; TRBD1 matches 9 bases. Germline loops: CDR1 LGHNA, CDR2 YSLEER. J gave up 5 bases and V 3 bases, and 4 bases lay outside the gene matches. The CDR3 covers 14 residues. The CDR3 spells CASSQGQGWYGYTF. The CDR3 region has the DNA TGCGCCAGCAGCCAGGGACAGGGTTGGTATGGCTACACCTTC.

The chain recombines TRBV7-2 with TRBJ2-7; 11 bases line up with TRBD2. This CDR3 has 15 amino acids. Germline V CDR1 and CDR2: SGHTA, FQGNSA. V trimming: 5 bases; J trimming: 0 bases; junction bases outside the gene matches: 3. The CDR3 sequence is CASSRLAGSSYEQYF. The DNA of the CDR3 is TGTGCCAGCAGCCGACTAGCGGGGAGCTCCTACGAGCAGTACTTC.

The chain links TRBV7-9 to TRBJ2-2, with TRBD1 as a possible D gene (5 bases). V gave up 5 bases and J gave up 6 bases, with 13 bases separating them. Germline loops: CDR1 SEHNR, CDR2 FQNEAQ (reference sequence). The CDR3 has 14 residues. This CDR3 reads CASSRLQVAGELFF. CDR3 DNA: TGTGCCAGCAGCCGATTACAGGTAGCCGGGGAGCTGTTTTTT.

The chain uses TRBV28 and TRBJ1-5, with a weak D call TRBD1 (5 bases). In germline, CDR1 is MDHEN, CDR2 SYDVKM. The CDR3 has 13 amino acids. V lost 4 bases to trimming and J lost 3 bases, with 7 bases between them. The CDR3 coding sequence is TGTGCCAGCAGTTGGGGGGACAATCAGCCCCAGCATTTT. It codes for CASSWGDNQPQHF.

The chain joins TRBV2 to TRBJ1-5; D not resolved. Germline-derived CDR1 and CDR2 are SNHLY and FYNNEI. Trimming took 2 bases from V and 6 from J, leaving 8 bases between them. The CDR3 totals 13 residues. CDR3 sequence (DNA): TGTGCCAGCAGTGAAAATTACGGTCAGCCCCAGCATTTT. Translation gives CASSENYGQPQHF.

The chain joins TRBV5-6 to TRBJ2-5, with a weak D call TRBD1 (5 bases). Germline V gene data show CDR1 as SGHDT and CDR2 as YYEEEE. The CDR3 sequence is 13 residues long. V was clipped by 2 bases and J by 5 bases, with 10 bases between them. The CDR3, as DNA: TGTGCCAGCAGCTTAGCAGGGATTGAGACCCAGTACTTC. Its translation: CASSLAGIETQYF.

The chain couples TRBV5-6 to TRBJ1-2; D gene uncertain. The V gene's germline CDR1 is SGHDT and CDR2 YYEEEE. This CDR3 spans 15 amino acids. Trimming shortened V by 4 bases and J by 7 bases, and 20 bases separated the two germline ends. CDR3 sequence (DNA): TGTGCCAGCAGCGCCCAGCGGGCCTCTAAGAGTGGCTACACCTTC. Protein sequence: CASSAQRASKSGYTF.

This chain connects TRBV11-3 to TRBJ2-7; D is ambiguous. V was trimmed by 1 base and J by 2 bases, leaving 6 bases between them. The CDR3 loop spans 13 amino acids. Germline lookup yields CDR1 SGHNT and CDR2 YENEEA. The CDR3 region has the DNA TGTGCCAGCAGCTTAGGGGCCACCTACGAGCAGTACTTC. It specifies CASSLGATYEQYF.

A few counts support this clone. The V and J genes are TRBV5-1 and TRBJ2-3; 8 bases agree with TRBD1. The germline V gene has CDR1 SGHRS and CDR2 YFSETQ. Trimming removed 5 bases from V and 2 bases from J; junction bases left unmatched: 16. This CDR3 is built from 18 residues. As DNA, the CDR3 is TGCGCCAGCAGGTCTACCGGGACCTTCCAGGGGGCCACAGATACGCAGTATTTT. It is translated as CASRSTGTFQGATDTQYF.

The chain is built from TRBV4-3 and TRBJ1-5; D may be TRBD1 (6 bases). Germline lookup yields CDR1 LGHNA and CDR2 YSLEER. V lost 0 bases to trimming and J lost 4 bases, with 13 bases between them. The CDR3 totals 16 residues. The CDR3 DNA follows: TGCGCCAGCAGCCAAGATGCGAGCAGGGGAAATCAGCCCCAGCATTTT. It specifies CASSQDASRGNQPQHF.

This clone was counted a single time. This chain joins TRBV9 and TRBJ2-7, with TRBD2 matching over 7 bases. The V segment lost 7 bases and the J segment 5 bases; nucleotides outside the gene matches: 3. The germline CDR1 and CDR2 sequences are SGDLS and YYNGEE. The CDR3 extends over 11 amino acids. The CDR3 protein is CASGGDHEQYF. The CDR3 bases are TGTGCCAGCGGGGGGGATCACGAGCAGTACTTC.

This clone has only one observation. The chain uses TRBV5-1 and TRBJ2-2; TRBD1 is a possible D gene (6 bases). CDR3 size: 15 residues. With 1 base removed from V and 7 bases from J, the gap between germline ends came to 14 bases. CDR1 SGHRS and CDR2 YFSETQ come from the germline V gene. The CDR3 is CASSLSGQYVGELFF. As DNA, the CDR3 is TGCGCCAGCAGCTTGTCCGGACAGTATGTCGGGGAGCTGTTTTTT.

This clone was seen only once. The rearrangement links TRBV28 to TRBJ1-5, with D uncertain. CDR1 is MDHEN, CDR2 SYDVKM, per germline. The CDR3 length is 16 residues. V lost 6 bases, J lost 0 bases, and 15 bases lay in between. As DNA, the CDR3 is TGTGCCAGCAGACGCGGGCCTTGGTATAGCAATCAGCCCCAGCATTTT. This encodes CASRRGPWYSNQPQHF.

The rearrangement uses TRBV4-1 and TRBJ1-3, with no clear D. From germline, CDR1 is MGHRA and CDR2 YSYEKL. CDR3 size: 18 residues. Between the trimmed V and J ends, which lost 4 bases and 3 bases, there was a span of 22 bases. The CDR3 reads CASSRLPKEYGHGNTIYF. CDR3 DNA sequence: TGCGCCAGCAGCCGACTACCTAAAGAATATGGGCATGGAAACACCATATATTTT.

This chain joins TRBV4-3 and TRBJ2-3; 7 bases are shared with TRBD1. The CDR3 loop spans 17 amino acids. Germline lookup yields CDR1 LGHNA and CDR2 YSLEER. Trimming at V came to 2 bases and at J to 0 bases, leaving 8 bases not matched to a gene. The CDR3 DNA reads TGCGCCAGCAGCCAATTCCCTCAGGGGGATAGCACAGATACGCAGTATTTT. This encodes CASSQFPQGDSTDTQYF.

V gene TRBV28 combines with J gene TRBJ1-2; 7 nucleotides align to TRBD1. Germline V gene sequence: CDR1 MDHEN, CDR2 SYDVKM. This CDR3 is 14 amino acids long. V dropped 2 bases and J dropped 8; count of bases not matched to a gene: 8. For the CDR3, the DNA is TGTGCCAGCAGTTTACCCGACAGGGCTGGAGGCTACACCTTC. Translation: CASSLPDRAGGYTF.

This rearrangement joins TRBV2 to TRBJ2-7, with D tentatively TRBD2 (6 bases). Germline V gene lookup returns CDR1 SNHLY and CDR2 FYNNEI. This CDR3 has 14 amino acids. Trimming took off 6 bases at V and 2 bases at J, with 14 bases between the two ends. The CDR3 DNA reads as TGTGCCAGCAGGGCGGGAAGAGGGACCTACGAGCAGTACTTC. Its translation is CASRAGRGTYEQYF.

This clone was seen only a few times. This rearrangement joins TRBV7-2 to TRBJ2-7, with 10 bases that match TRBD2. This CDR3 contains 15 residues. Trimming removed 4 bases from V and 0 bases from J; junction bases left unmatched: 3. Germline CDR1 is SGHTA and CDR2 is FQGNSA. The CDR3 nucleotides are TGTGCCAGCAGCTCTTTAGCGGGGGGCTCCTACGAGCAGTACTTC. Its protein product is CASSSLAGGSYEQYF.

This clone has more than one count but fewer than ten. The gene calls are TRBV29-1 and TRBJ1-2, with a weak D call TRBD1 (5 bases). With 2 bases removed from V and 5 bases from J, the gap between germline ends came to 12 bases. The CDR3 runs to 13 residues. CDR1 and CDR2 from the germline V gene are SQVTM and ANQGSEA. The CDR3 bases are TGCAGCGTTGAAAGGGGTGTTGGGTATGGCTACACCTTC. This sequence encodes CSVERGVGYGYTF.